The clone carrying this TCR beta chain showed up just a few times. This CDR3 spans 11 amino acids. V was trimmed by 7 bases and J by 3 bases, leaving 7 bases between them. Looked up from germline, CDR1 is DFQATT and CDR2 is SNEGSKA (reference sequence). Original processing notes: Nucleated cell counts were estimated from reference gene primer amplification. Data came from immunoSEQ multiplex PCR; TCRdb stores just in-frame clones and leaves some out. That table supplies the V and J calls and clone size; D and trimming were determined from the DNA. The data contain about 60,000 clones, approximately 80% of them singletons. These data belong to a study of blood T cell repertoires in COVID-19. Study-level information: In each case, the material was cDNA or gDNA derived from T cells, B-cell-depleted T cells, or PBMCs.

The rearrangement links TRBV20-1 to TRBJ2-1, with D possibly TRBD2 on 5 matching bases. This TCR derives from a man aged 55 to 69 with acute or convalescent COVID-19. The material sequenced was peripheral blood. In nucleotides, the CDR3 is TGCAGTGTCGCGGGCTACAATGAGCAGTTCTTC. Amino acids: CSVAGYNEQFF.